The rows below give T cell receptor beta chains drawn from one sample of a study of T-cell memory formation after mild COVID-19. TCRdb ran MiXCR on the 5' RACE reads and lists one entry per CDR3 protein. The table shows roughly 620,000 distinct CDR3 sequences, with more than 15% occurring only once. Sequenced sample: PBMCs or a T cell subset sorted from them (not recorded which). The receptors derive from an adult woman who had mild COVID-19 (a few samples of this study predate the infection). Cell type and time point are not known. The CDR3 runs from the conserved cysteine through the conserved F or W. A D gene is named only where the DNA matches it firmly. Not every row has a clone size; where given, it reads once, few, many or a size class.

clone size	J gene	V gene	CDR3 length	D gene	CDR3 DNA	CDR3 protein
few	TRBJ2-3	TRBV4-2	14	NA	TGTGCCAGCAGCCAGCGACTTAGCACAGATACGCAGTATTTT	CASSQRLSTDTQYF
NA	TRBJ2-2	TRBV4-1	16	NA	TGCGCCAGCAGCCAAGATGGGCGGGGGAACACCGGGGAGCTGTTTTTT	CASSQDGRGNTGELFF
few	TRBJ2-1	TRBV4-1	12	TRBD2	TGCGCCAGCAGCCAGATAGCGGGGGAGCAGTTCTTC	CASSQIAGEQFF
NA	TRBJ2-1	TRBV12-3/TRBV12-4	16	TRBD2	TGTGCCAGCAGCCCTAGCGGGGGACCTTCCTACAATGAGCAGTTCTTC	CASSPSGGPSYNEQFF
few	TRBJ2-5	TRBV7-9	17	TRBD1	TGTGCCAGCAGCTTATCCTCCGGGACAGGGAGGGTAGAGACCCAGTACTTC	CASSLSSGTGRVETQYF
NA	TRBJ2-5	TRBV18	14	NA	TGTGCCAGCTCACCACAGGGGCCACAAGAGACCCAGTACTTC	CASSPQGPQETQYF
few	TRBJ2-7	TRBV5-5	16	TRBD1	TGTGCCAGCAGCTCCCGCCTGACAGGGTCCCCCTACGAGCAGTACTTC	CASSSRLTGSPYEQYF
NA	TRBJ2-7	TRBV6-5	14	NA	TGTGCCAGCAGCCGCCCGGGACGTGGCAACGAGCAGTACTTC	CASSRPGRGNEQYF
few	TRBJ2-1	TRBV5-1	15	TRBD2	TGCGCCAGCAGCTCTTCGCCGGGAGGTGAGAATGAGCAGTTCTTC	CASSSSPGGENEQFF
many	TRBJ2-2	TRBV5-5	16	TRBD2	TGTGCCAGCAGCCCGAGCGGGGGTGAAAACACCGGGGAGCTGTTTTTT	CASSPSGGENTGELFF
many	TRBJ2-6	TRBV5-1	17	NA	TGCGCCAGCAGCTTGGTTTGGGAAAGGTATGGGGCCAACGTCCTGACTTTC	CASSLVWERYGANVLTF
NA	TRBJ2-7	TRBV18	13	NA	TGTGCCAGCTCCCTTACTATTGTGGACGAGCAGTACTTC	CASSLTIVDEQYF
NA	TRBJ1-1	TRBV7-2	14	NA	TGTGCCAGCAGCTTAGAGAGGTCGAACACTGAAGCTTTCTTT	CASSLERSNTEAFF
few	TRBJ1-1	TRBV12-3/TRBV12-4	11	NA	TGTGCCAGCAGCCGAGAATCCGAAGCTTTCTTT	CASSRESEAFF
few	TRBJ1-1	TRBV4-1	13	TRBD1	TGCGCATCGGCGGGACAGCAGAACACTGAAGCTTTCTTT	CASAGQQNTEAFF
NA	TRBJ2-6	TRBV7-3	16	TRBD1	TGTGCCAGCAGCTGGGGACAGGGAACTGGGGCCAACGTCCTGACTTTC	CASSWGQGTGANVLTF
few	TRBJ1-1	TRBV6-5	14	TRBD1	TGTGCCAGCCTTAGTCGGACAGGGAACACTGAAGCTTTCTTT	CASLSRTGNTEAFF
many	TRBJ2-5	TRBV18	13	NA	TGTGCCAGCAGCCCGGGACGTCAAGAGACCCAGTACTTC	CASSPGRQETQYF
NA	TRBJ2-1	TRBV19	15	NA	TGTGCCAGTAGTCCCTGGGACACCCCATACAATGAGCAGTTCTTC	CASSPWDTPYNEQFF
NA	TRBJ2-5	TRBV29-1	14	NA	TGCAGCGTTACGGGCTCGGGGGACCAAGAGACCCAGTACTTC	CSVTGSGDQETQYF
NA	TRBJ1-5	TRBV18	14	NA	TGTGCCAGCTCACCACCGGAGCTGCCTCAGCCCCAGCATTTT	CASSPPELPQPQHF
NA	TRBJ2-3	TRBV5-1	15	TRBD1	TGCGCCAGCAGCTTGGTCGACAGGGTGACAGATACGCAGTATTTT	CASSLVDRVTDTQYF
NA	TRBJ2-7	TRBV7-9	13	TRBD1	TGTGCCAGCAGCTCGGGACAGGTGGACGAGCAGTACTTC	CASSSGQVDEQYF
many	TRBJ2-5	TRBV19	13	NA	TGTGCCAGTAGTGGTAACAGTCAAGAGACCCAGTACTTC	CASSGNSQETQYF
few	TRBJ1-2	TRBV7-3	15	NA	TGTGCCAGCAGCTTAGGGAGGGGGAAGAGCTATGGCTACACCTTC	CASSLGRGKSYGYTF
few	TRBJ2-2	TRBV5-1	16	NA	TGCGCCAGCAGCTTTCGTGGGGTATCGAGCACCGGGGAGCTGTTTTTT	CASSFRGVSSTGELFF
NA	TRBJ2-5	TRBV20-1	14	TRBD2	TGCAGTGCTAGCGGAGCGGGGGGGCAAGAGACCCAGTACTTC	CSASGAGGQETQYF
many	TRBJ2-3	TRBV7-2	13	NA	TGTGCCACTACAGCTTATGTCTCAGATACGCAGTATTTT	CATTAYVSDTQYF
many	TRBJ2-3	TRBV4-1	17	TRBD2	TGCGCCAGCAGCCAAGATGGGACTAGCGGGGGCGGAGATACGCAGTATTTT	CASSQDGTSGGGDTQYF
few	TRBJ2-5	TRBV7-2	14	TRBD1	TGTGCCAGCAGCTCGTGGACAGGTCAAGAGACCCAGTACTTC	CASSSWTGQETQYF